The sequence of this TCR beta chain was determined in a study of CD8 T cells in ankylosing spondylitis (dated by TCRdb to the late 2010s). For the wider study: The study profiled T cell receptor beta repertoires in healthy donors and ankylosing spondylitis patients to find disease-linked TCR variants. The whole study cohort included 90 to 120 healthy donors and 20 to 30 ankylosing spondylitis patients. Peripheral blood samples were taken, and synovial fluid was additionally collected from ankylosing spondylitis patients. Study-level results and caveats: The disease-linked clones showed a CD8+ phenotype and occurred at relatively low frequencies in peripheral blood. Some TCR beta motif variants had previously been reported in synovial fluid and blood of reactive arthritis patients, which suggested common disease-initiation mechanisms. Significant enrichment of the disease-linked clones was reported in matched synovial fluid samples from ankylosing spondylitis patients. Blood from ankylosing spondylitis patients appeared to be characterized by a TCR beta motif composed of about eight highly homologous amino acid variants.

Concerning this clonotype itself: Its cognate antigen has yet to be identified. Within one base of it there is no much larger clone, and no base qualities were kept.

The germline V gene (reference sequence) sets CDR1 to SEHNR and CDR2 to FQNEAQ. Spanning cysteine to phenylalanine, the CDR3 consists of 16 amino acids. The retained sequence is limited to the CDR3, 48 bases, with the frame set at the first base. V is pruned by 4 bases and J by 9 bases, leaving 16 bases of the junction without a gene match. TCRdb records Illumina HiSeq 2500 as the sequencer. Quantitative 5'-RACE with molecular barcodes was the method used to prepare the TCR beta libraries. In the paper's pipeline: A new computational method, built on a probabilistic model of VDJ rearrangement, was used to identify disease-linked TCR variants. TCRdb took the public reads, trimmed them with fastp at Q25, ran MiXCR for clone calling and kept in-frame beta chains. For every CDR3 protein sequence, its rows merge into one entry that carries the most common genes and DNA. Here the V and J calls rest on TCRdb's processing, not on the authors' analysis. The sample table records 100,000 to 150,000 distinct CDR3 sequences; 15% to 20% of these occur just once. 30% to 35% of the sample is taken by the ten largest.

The sequencing input was blood, either unsorted or a sorted T cell fraction (not recorded which). This clonotype originated in a male donor with ankylosing spondylitis. The chain links TRBV7-9 with TRBJ2-7, with 9 bases in between that match TRBD1. The DNA sequence is as follows: TGTGCCAGCAGCTCAGGAGGGTCGGGACAGGGTTTTGTGCAGTACTTC. Its protein product is CASSSGGSGQGFVQYF.